This T cell receptor (beta chain) was sequenced during a study of beta chain features in type 1 diabetes. Broader study findings: The VDJ junctions of type 1 diabetes patients carried fewer insertions and more deletions. Cells with high TCR expression could be over-represented by cDNA sequencing.

This clone was counted at least ten times. Its antigen is unidentified. Every bit of the isolated RNA underwent reverse transcription, so sequencing read expressed TCRB transcripts. Assay used: immunoSEQ multiplex PCR; TCRdb lists only in-frame clones, some missing. The profile covers 250,000 to 300,000 clones, with around 7.8% appearing a single time and 0.9% to 1.2% taken by the ten largest. Germline assignment: CDR1 SGHDN and CDR2 FVKESK. V lost 5 bases, J lost 4 bases, and 7 bases stayed unmatched. The length of the CDR3 is 14 residues. The chain combines TRBV14 with TRBJ1-1, with 7 nucleotides matching TRBD1. This receptor was identified in a woman in her late teens or twenties in good health. Sequencing was done on a sample of central memory CD4+ T cells from blood. CDR3 nucleotide sequence: TGTGCCAGCAGCAACCGGGACAGAGGCACTGAAGCTTTCTTT. Residues: CASSNRDRGTEAFF.